These T cell receptor beta chains were read from a single sample in a study of neurological immune-mediated disorders. TCRdb recomputed calls from the 5' RACE reads with MiXCR, one row per CDR3 protein. This table holds roughly 16,000 distinct CDR3 sequences, roughly 15% found once. Material: PBMCs. The receptors shown here come from a man aged 55 to 70 with HTLV-1-associated myelopathy (HAM/TSP). The CDR3 runs from the conserved cysteine through the conserved F or W. D genes are given only for firm matches. Clone size is stated in some rows and not others, as once, few, many or a class when expanded.

j_call d_call v_call clone_size cdr3_nt cdr3_aa
TRBJ2-7 . TRBV3-1 many TGTGCCAGCAGCCAAGCCTGGGCCGGCGAGCAGTACTTC CASSQAWAGEQYF
TRBJ2-4 TRBD2 TRBV6-6 . TGTGCCAGCAGCAACGGGGGGGAGGGAAACATTCAGTACTTC CASSNGGEGNIQYF
TRBJ2-1 TRBD2 TRBV5-1 medium-sized TGCGCCAGCAGCCTGACCGGGGGGGTTTACAATGAGCAGTTCTTC CASSLTGGVYNEQFF
TRBJ1-4 . TRBV5-1 many TGCGCCAGCAGAGGGACACCAACTAATGAAAAACTGTTTTTT CASRGTPTNEKLFF
TRBJ2-1 . TRBV5-1 many TGCGCCAGCAGCTCCCCCGCAGGGGCCTGGTCCTACAATGAGCAGTTCTTC CASSSPAGAWSYNEQFF
TRBJ2-1 TRBD2 TRBV7-2 . TGTGCCAGCAGCCAGTTGCGGGGGGTTATTAGCTCCTACAATGAGCAGTTCTTC CASSQLRGVISSYNEQFF
TRBJ2-2 TRBD2 TRBV5-1 many TGCGCCAGCAGCTCTGTAGCGGGGGCCGGTAACGGGGAGCTGTTTTTT CASSSVAGAGNGELFF
TRBJ2-1 . TRBV11-2 many TGTGCCAGCAGCTTAGAAAGGAGCTTGGTAGGGGTTGAGCAGTTCTTC CASSLERSLVGVEQFF
TRBJ1-2 . TRBV7-9 many TGTGCCAGCAGCTTGAGGGGGGGTCATGGCTACACCTTC CASSLRGGHGYTF
TRBJ1-6 . TRBV20-1 many TGCAGTGCCCCGAGGCAGCAATTTAATTCACCCCTCCACTTT CSAPRQQFNSPLHF
TRBJ1-4 TRBD1 TRBV5-1 many TGCGCCAGCAGCTTACAGGGGTCAGCTAATGAAAAACTGTTTTTT CASSLQGSANEKLFF
TRBJ1-4 . TRBV20-1 . TGCAGTGCTAGCCCTGAGGCAGAAACTAATGAAAAACTGTTTTTT CSASPEAETNEKLFF
TRBJ1-1 . TRBV11-3 . TGTGCCAGCAGTCGGGTGGGGCAGCTCAACACTGAAGCTTTCTTT CASSRVGQLNTEAFF
TRBJ2-1 . TRBV29-1 medium-sized TGCAGCGTTGAAGAAGGACTCCCTGGCTCCTACAATGAGCAGTTCTTC CSVEEGLPGSYNEQFF
TRBJ1-2 . TRBV7-9 . TGTGCCAGCAGCCAAGATACCGGGACTAACTATGGCTACACCTTC CASSQDTGTNYGYTF
TRBJ2-1 TRBD1 TRBV6-2/TRBV6-3 . TGTGCCAGCAAAGGACAGGGGGGTCGTGAGCAGTTCTTC CASKGQGGREQFF
TRBJ1-2 . TRBV5-1 many TGCGCCAGCAGCTTGGCCCAGACAGGAGTGGGCTACACCTTC CASSLAQTGVGYTF
TRBJ1-2 TRBD1 TRBV7-9 medium-sized TGTGCCAGCAGCACAGGGGGTGGCTACACCTTC CASSTGGGYTF
TRBJ2-1 . TRBV9 many TGTGCCAGCAGCGTAGGGACGGGTGTGGGGGAGCAGTTCTTC CASSVGTGVGEQFF
TRBJ2-6 . TRBV12-3/TRBV12-4 medium-sized TGTGCCAGCAGGAGCCGCAGGGGTCTAAGCTCTGGGGCCAACGTCCTGACTTTC CASRSRRGLSSGANVLTF
TRBJ1-2 TRBD1 TRBV14 many TGTGCCAGCAGCCGCAGGACAGGGGCGGATAACTATGGCTACACCTTC CASSRRTGADNYGYTF
TRBJ1-2 . TRBV6-5 many TGTGCCAGCAGTGCCCAGGGGTCTCGCTATGGCTACACCTTC CASSAQGSRYGYTF
TRBJ1-4 TRBD1 TRBV7-6 many TGTGCCAGCAGCCAGGGGGGTACAACTAATGAAAAACTGTTTTTT CASSQGGTTNEKLFF
TRBJ2-7 TRBD2 TRBV5-1 many TGCGCCAGCAGCGTCGGGGGGGCTTCGGGGGAGCAGTACTTC CASSVGGASGEQYF
TRBJ2-5 TRBD2 TRBV20-1 many TGCAGTGCTAGAGGGGAAAGCGGGGGGGGACAAGAGACCCAGTACTTC CSARGESGGGQETQYF
TRBJ2-5 . TRBV5-1 many TGCGCCAGCAGCTCGGGACTTCTAGAAGAGACCCAGTACTTC CASSSGLLEETQYF
TRBJ2-3 TRBD2 TRBV5-1 many TGCGCCAGCAGCGTACGTCCGGGAGGTCGTACGCAGTATTTT CASSVRPGGRTQYF
TRBJ2-2 TRBD1 TRBV5-1 . TGCGCCAGCAGCTTGGTGGGACAGGGGACCGCCGGGGAGCTGTTTTTT CASSLVGQGTAGELFF